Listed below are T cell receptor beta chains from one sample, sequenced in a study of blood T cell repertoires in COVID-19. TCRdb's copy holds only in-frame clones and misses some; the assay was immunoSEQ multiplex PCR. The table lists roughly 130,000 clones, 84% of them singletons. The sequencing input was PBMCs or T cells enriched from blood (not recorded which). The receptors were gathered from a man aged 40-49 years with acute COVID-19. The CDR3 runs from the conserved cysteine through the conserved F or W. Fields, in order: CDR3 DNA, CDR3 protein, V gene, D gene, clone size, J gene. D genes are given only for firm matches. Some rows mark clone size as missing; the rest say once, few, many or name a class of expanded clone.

TGTGCCAGCTCACCACTGGGACACACCAACTCTGGAAACACCATATATTTT CASSPLGHTNSGNTIYF TRBV18 - - TRBJ1-3
TGTGCCAGCACCAATCGGGAGGGGGAATTTGGAAACACCATATATTTT CASTNREGEFGNTIYF TRBV28 - - TRBJ1-3
TGTGCCAGCAGTTATGGGGCAGGGGCAGGGCAGCCCCAGCATTTT CASSYGAGAGQPQHF TRBV7-9 - - TRBJ1-5
TGTGCTAGTGCGTCCGGGGTTGGGGCCAACGTCCTGACTTTC CASASGVGANVLTF TRBV12-5 - once TRBJ2-6
TGTGCCACCAGTGAACCGGACAGGGTCTATGGCTACACCTTC CATSEPDRVYGYTF TRBV24-1 TRBD1 - TRBJ1-2
TGTGCCTGGAGTCTATTGCGCGGGGGGCGCTTATTTCAAGAGACCCAGTACTTC CAWSLLRGGRLFQETQYF TRBV30 TRBD2 - TRBJ2-5
TGTGCCAGCAGCGTAGAAGCGGGAGGGACATCCCCCGCAGATACGCAGTATTTT CASSVEAGGTSPADTQYF TRBV9 TRBD2 few TRBJ2-3
TGCGCCAGCAGCCCGCAACTAGCGGGCTCCTACAATGAGCAGTTCTTC CASSPQLAGSYNEQFF TRBV4-3 TRBD2 once TRBJ2-1
TGTGCCAGCAGCCACAACAGGGGAGCTGGAAACACCATATATTTT CASSHNRGAGNTIYF TRBV7-2 TRBD1 - TRBJ1-3
TGTGCCTGGAGTGGCGTCCCTTGGGAGCAGTTCTTC CAWSGVPWEQFF TRBV30 - - TRBJ2-1
TGCAGCGCCGCACAGGATGGGGCCAACGTCCTGACTTTC CSAAQDGANVLTF TRBV29-1 - - TRBJ2-6
TGTGCCAGCAGCTTAAGGCGGATAAATGAAAAACTGTTTTTT CASSLRRINEKLFF TRBV13 - - TRBJ1-4
TGTGCCAGCAGTCTAAGGGGGAACGGGGTTAGAGACTATGGCTACACCTTC CASSLRGNGVRDYGYTF TRBV6-6 - - TRBJ1-2
TGTGCCAGCAGCCGATCTAGCGGATACACAGATACGCAGTATTTT CASSRSSGYTDTQYF TRBV28 TRBD2 once TRBJ2-3
TGTGCCAGCAGCTCCCAAGCCGGTACTAATGAAAAACTGTTTTTT CASSSQAGTNEKLFF TRBV5-5 - - TRBJ1-4
TGTGCCAGCAGCTTAATACGGGCTAGCGGGGTCGGGCAGTACTTC CASSLIRASGVGQYF TRBV7-2 TRBD2 - TRBJ2-7
TGTGCCAGCAGCTTGGGGGAGTCCCTAATGAACACTGAAGCTTTCTTT CASSLGESLMNTEAFF TRBV5-8 - - TRBJ1-1
TGCGCCAGCAGCTTCCAGGGCCCAGAGGAGCAGTTCTTC CASSFQGPEEQFF TRBV5-1 - many TRBJ2-1
TGCGGAGCGGGGGGCCCCCTGGATACGCAGTATTTT CGAGGPLDTQYF TRBV29-1 TRBD2 - TRBJ2-3
TGCGCCAGCAGTGAGTACAGAAACTATGGCTACACCTTC CASSEYRNYGYTF TRBV10-1 - - TRBJ1-2
TGTGCCAGCCACCGTCCGGGACAGGGGGTCCGTGGCTACACCTTC CASHRPGQGVRGYTF TRBV6-5 TRBD1 - TRBJ1-2
TGCGCCAGCAGTTCGACTAGCGGGGGGGCCGATAATGAGCAGTTCTTC CASSSTSGGADNEQFF TRBV10-1 TRBD2 - TRBJ2-1
TGTGCCAGCAGCTTGCCGGGTCAACTCTACAATGAGCAGTTCTTC CASSLPGQLYNEQFF TRBV5-4 - - TRBJ2-1
TGCGCCAGCAGCTTGGGGGATCGGGACAGGGGCGGTGATGAGCAGTTCTTC CASSLGDRDRGGDEQFF TRBV5-1 TRBD1 - TRBJ2-1
TGCAGTGCTAGTGGCCCTGGGGAGCCCGGGGAGCTGTTTTTT CSASGPGEPGELFF TRBV20-1 - - TRBJ2-2
TGTGCCAGCAGCTCACTACAGGGACAAACAACCACCGGGGAGCTGTTTTTT CASSSLQGQTTTGELFF TRBV7-9 - - TRBJ2-2
TGCGCCAGCAGGGCACAGGTAAATCAGCCCCAGCATTTT CASRAQVNQPQHF TRBV10-2 - few TRBJ1-5
TGCGCCAGCAGCCCATTAGCGGGAGAGGGAAACATTCAGTACTTC CASSPLAGEGNIQYF TRBV4-3 TRBD2 - TRBJ2-4
TGCAGTGCTAGTGGGGGAGTTTTCGCTAATGAAAAACTGTTTTTT CSASGGVFANEKLFF TRBV20-1 - - TRBJ1-4
TGTGCCAGCAGCCGGACCCCCGACAGTCAATACATTTACAATGAGCAGTTCTTC CASSRTPDSQYIYNEQFF TRBV7-9 - - TRBJ2-1
TGTGCCAGCAGTTTATCGGGACAGGGGAATCAGCCCCAGCATTTT CASSLSGQGNQPQHF TRBV28 TRBD1 - TRBJ1-5
TGTGCCAGCATTTCCAATAGCGGGGGCTACGAGCAGTACTTC CASISNSGGYEQYF TRBV7-9 TRBD2 - TRBJ2-7
TGTGCCAGCAGCCCGGGGGGGGGCGCGTTCGATGAGCAGTTCTTC CASSPGGGAFDEQFF TRBV5-4 TRBD2 - TRBJ2-1
TGTGCCAGCAGTAGGACAGGGGGTAATTCACCCCTCCACTTT CASSRTGGNSPLHF TRBV28 TRBD1 - TRBJ1-6
TGTGCCAGCAGCCAAGAAGGACAGCTCTACGAGCAGTACTTC CASSQEGQLYEQYF TRBV3-1/TRBV3-2 - - TRBJ2-7
TGTGCCTGGAGCACCCGGGACAGGGGGAAGCAGTACTTC CAWSTRDRGKQYF TRBV30 TRBD1 - TRBJ2-7
TGTGCCAGCAGCCGTCAGGGTAACATCTACGAGCAGTACTTC CASSRQGNIYEQYF TRBV4-2 - - TRBJ2-7
TGTGCCAGCAGTGAGGGGACAGGGTGGGATCAGCCCCAGCATTTT CASSEGTGWDQPQHF TRBV6-1 TRBD1 - TRBJ1-5
TGTGCCAGCAGCCGGGGGCGGGGGGGCGACACGCAGTATTTT CASSRGRGGDTQYF TRBV4-2 TRBD2 - TRBJ2-3
TGTGCCAGCAGCCCCTCCGACAGGGGAGGGGATCAGCCCCAGCATTTT CASSPSDRGGDQPQHF TRBV7-9 TRBD1 many TRBJ1-5
TGTGCCAGCAGCCCGGACACAACCAATGAGCAGTTCTTC CASSPDTTNEQFF TRBV5-6 - few TRBJ2-1
TGTGCCAGCAGTCCCCCTCTCGCGGGGGGGGACAATGAGCAGTTCTTC CASSPPLAGGDNEQFF TRBV28 TRBD2 - TRBJ2-1
TGTGCCAGTCGACCGGGACAGGGGAGCACAGATACGCAGTATTTT CASRPGQGSTDTQYF TRBV18 TRBD1 - TRBJ2-3
TGCAGGGGGGGGTCCGGGGAGCTGTTTTTT CRGGSGELFF TRBV20-1 TRBD2 - TRBJ2-2
TGTGCCAGCAGCCTCCCCAGGGTTGGAGAGCAGTACTTC CASSLPRVGEQYF TRBV7-8 - - TRBJ2-7
TGTGCCAGCACCCCGGGGCTAGCGGGAGGAGCCCCTTGGGAGCAGTACTTC CASTPGLAGGAPWEQYF TRBV11-3 TRBD2 - TRBJ2-7
TGTGCCAGCAGCTGGAGCAGGGGCTACGAGCAGTACTTC CASSWSRGYEQYF TRBV7-9 - - TRBJ2-7
TGCGCCAGCAGTCAGGGTATTCAGTACAATGAGCAGTTCTTC CASSQGIQYNEQFF TRBV10-1 - - TRBJ2-1
TGTGCCAGCACCGAGACTAGCGGGGGGCCTAGTTTCTTC CASTETSGGPSFF TRBV3-1/TRBV3-2 TRBD2 - TRBJ2-1
TGTGCCAGCAGCGAGGGACAGTCTGAAGCTTTCTTT CASSEGQSEAFF TRBV5-4 TRBD1 - TRBJ1-1
TGTGCCAGCAGCCCGGACAGGGGCGACACCGGGGAGCTGTTTTTT CASSPDRGDTGELFF TRBV7-2 TRBD1 once TRBJ2-2
TGTGCCAGTAGTGACCGGGACTCCTCGACTGAAGCTTTCTTT CASSDRDSSTEAFF TRBV19 - - TRBJ1-1
TGTGCCAGCAGCCCGGGGGGGCGGACCAACAATGAGCAGTTCTTC CASSPGGRTNNEQFF TRBV7-8 TRBD2 once TRBJ2-1
TGTGCCAGCAGCTTCGCGGGGACAGGGGGCTTCTATGGCTACACCTTC CASSFAGTGGFYGYTF TRBV9 TRBD1 - TRBJ1-2
TGTGCCAGCTCACCCGACCGGGACAGGGTTGGGGGGCAGTACTTC CASSPDRDRVGGQYF TRBV18 TRBD1 - TRBJ2-7
TGTGCCAGCATTCGGACAGGGGGAGGCAATGAGCAGTTCTTC CASIRTGGGNEQFF TRBV27 TRBD1 - TRBJ2-1
TGTGCCAGCAGGATGACAGGGTCGGATGAAAAACTGTTTTTT CASRMTGSDEKLFF TRBV6-4 TRBD1 - TRBJ1-4
TGTGCCAGTAGTATCGCCGGGGAGCTGTTTTTT CASSIAGELFF TRBV19 - - TRBJ2-2
TGTGCCAGCTCCCCTGGAGACTTCTCGAACACTGAAGCTTTCTTT CASSPGDFSNTEAFF TRBV5-5 - - TRBJ1-1
TGTGCCACCCAAGGGGGTTACCAAGAGACCCAGTACTTC CATQGGYQETQYF TRBV6-5 - - TRBJ2-5